This T cell receptor beta chain emerged from a study of cytomegalovirus exposure and HLA in healthy donors. Overall study results and limits: The HLA-A and HLA-B alleles of most subjects were reportedly predicted accurately from TCR beta sequences. Serostatus for CMV was the only available immune exposure information. Most TCR beta V segments were productive about 87% or about 30% of the time in an earlier analysis. Most likely, a cluster of highly shared sequence variants arose as a sequencing artifact.

About this clone: The antigen remains unidentified.

The study ran its PCR with 60 Vbeta and 13 Jbeta primers. Profiled with immunoSEQ multiplex PCR; TCRdb holds only in-frame clones, not every one. Among some 120,000 clones listed, roughly 70% were seen once. Sequenced input: PBMCs. The clonotype was recovered from a man in his forties in good health and CMV-seropositive.

CDR3 loop: CASRGAETQYF. CDR3 nucleotide sequence: TGTGCCAGTAGGGGGGCAGAGACCCAGTACTTC. V is TRBV19 and J is TRBJ2-5, with a possible D match to TRBD1 (6 bases). This CDR3 is built from 11 residues. Germline V gene sequence: CDR1 LNHDA, CDR2 SQIVND (reference sequence). The V and J ends lost 6 bases and 4 bases respectively, with 6 bases between them.